The next 17 T cell receptor beta chains were all read from a single sample in a study of T cells in localized non-small cell lung cancer. Repertoires were generated with immunoSEQ multiplex PCR, while TCRdb's copy carries only in-frame clones and drops some. The repertoire has tens of thousands of clones, roughly 90% of them found once; the top ten carry around 7%. The sample in question was peripheral blood, obtained before any cancer treatment. These receptors all come from a male donor at least 60 years old with stage I squamous cell lung carcinoma.

The chain has TRBV2 and TRBJ1-2; 7 bases align to TRBD1. The CDR3 covers 13 residues. Germline CDR1 SNHLY, CDR2 FYNNEI. V shed 7 bases, J shed 6 bases, and the junction held 8 bases outside the gene matches. The CDR3 is CASIYRQGDGYTF. CDR3 coding DNA: TGTGCCAGCATTTATAGACAGGGAGATGGCTACACCTTC.

As DNA, the CDR3 is TGTGCCAGCAGCCCCCACTACACCGGGGAGCTGTTTTTT. It is translated as CASSPHYTGELFF. V usage is TRBV6-1 and J usage is TRBJ2-2; D remains unclear. Per germline, CDR1 MNHNS and CDR2 SASEGT. V was shortened by 6 bases and J by 3 bases, with 8 bases between the two germline ends. This CDR3 contains 13 residues.

The CDR3 nucleotides read TGTGCCAGCTCACCTCCTGGCACAGGAGTCTCCTATGGCTACACCTTC. Its translation is CASSPPGTGVSYGYTF. The V and J genes are TRBV18 and TRBJ1-2; maybe TRBD1 (5 bases). This CDR3 has 16 residues. Germline V lookup: CDR1 KGHSH, CDR2 LQKENI. The V end was cut by 3 bases, the J end by 4 bases, with 18 bases between.

The CDR3 spells CATSRDMGTNYGYTF. CDR3 bases: TGTGCCACCAGCAGAGATATGGGGACCAACTATGGCTACACCTTC. The V gene is TRBV15, the J gene TRBJ1-2; D possibly corresponds to TRBD1 (5 bases). The germline V gene has CDR1 LNHNV and CDR2 YYDKDF (reference sequence). Deletions cut 0 bases from V and 2 bases from J, with 10 bases between. CDR3 length: 15 amino acids.

V and J are TRBV19 and TRBJ1-5; D is unresolved. Deletions cut 4 bases from V and 5 bases from J, with 18 bases between. Germline V gives CDR1 LNHDA, CDR2 SQIVND (reference sequence). This CDR3 has 16 residues. CDR3 nucleotides: TGTGCCAGTAGTACCACCTGGACCTCGCTAGATCAGCCCCAGCATTTT. It encodes CASSTTWTSLDQPQHF.

This clone occurred a few times. The V gene is TRBV5-8, the J gene TRBJ1-2; TRBD1 agrees at 8 bases. The V gene's germline CDR1 is SGHTS and CDR2 YDEGEE. V lost 0 bases and J lost 4; bases outside the gene matches: 8. The CDR3 is 16 residues long. CDR3 sequence reads: CASSLAQGAFLYGYTF. In nucleotides, the CDR3 is TGTGCCAGCAGCTTGGCTCAGGGGGCCTTCCTCTATGGCTACACCTTC. Looking up the rest from reference TRBV5-8 and TRBJ1-2 gives the full variable domain: EAGVTQSPTHLIKTRGQQATLRCSPISGHTSVYWYQQALGLGLQFLLWYDEGEERNRGNFPPRFSGRQFPNYSSELNVNALELEDSALYLCASSLAQGAFLYGYTFGSGTRLTVV.

This clone appeared once. The chain combines TRBV5-8 with TRBJ2-3, with a weak D call TRBD2 (6 bases). Between the trimmed V and J ends, which lost 4 bases and 2 bases, there was a span of 11 bases. Germline V gene lookup returns CDR1 SGHTS and CDR2 YDEGEE. There are 14 residues in the CDR3. CDR3 coding DNA: TGTGCCAGCAGCACGGGGGTCTACACAGATACGCAGTATTTT. It codes for CASSTGVYTDTQYF.

V and J are TRBV18 and TRBJ1-1; D is possibly TRBD1 (6 bases). Trimming left V 8 bases short and J 1 base short, with 11 bases between. The CDR3 consists of 13 residues. Germline assignment: CDR1 KGHSH and CDR2 LQKENI. The CDR3 region is CASNGQQNTEAFF. The CDR3 nucleotides read TGTGCCAGCAACGGACAGCAGAACACTGAAGCTTTCTTT.

The CDR3 is CAWSPWGTGGNTIYF. CDR3 DNA sequence: TGTGCCTGGAGTCCATGGGGGACAGGGGGTAACACCATATATTTT. This sequence joins TRBV30 and TRBJ1-3; 11 bases agree with TRBD1. Germline values: CDR1 GTSNPN, CDR2 SVGIG (reference sequence). With V trimmed by 2 bases and J by 7 bases, 7 bases remained unmatched. This CDR3 has 15 amino acids. The full variable domain, completed using reference TRBV30 and TRBJ1-3, is SQTIHQWPATLVQPVGSPLSLECTVEGTSNPNLYWYRQAAGRGLQLLFYSVGIGQISSEVPQNLSASRPQDRQFILSSKKLLLSDSGFYLCAWSPWGTGGNTIYFGEGSWLTVV.

The J gene is TRBJ2-1, the V gene TRBV13, with D uncertain. Looked up from germline, CDR1 is PRHDT and CDR2 is FYEKMQ (reference sequence). The CDR3 extends over 11 amino acids. Trimming removed 0 bases from V and 7 bases from J, with 1 base in between. DNA of the CDR3: TGTGCCAGCAGCTTAGGAAATGAGCAGTTCTTC. This translates into CASSLGNEQFF. The whole variable domain, remainder taken from reference TRBV13 and TRBJ2-1, is AAGVIQSPRHLIKEKRETATLKCYPIPRHDTVYWYQQGPGQDPQFLISFYEKMQSDKGSIPDRFSAQQFSDYHSELNMSSLELGDSALYFCASSLGNEQFFGPGTRLTVL.

The chain recombines TRBV27 with TRBJ1-1; the match to TRBD1 covers 11 bases. CDR1 and CDR2 (germline): MNHEY, SMNVEV (reference sequence). The CDR3 length is 18 residues. V lost 4 bases, J lost 1 base, and 11 bases stayed unmatched. CDR3 residues: CASSWKGTGGDRNTEAFF. The CDR3 coding sequence is TGTGCCAGCAGTTGGAAGGGGACAGGGGGGGATCGGAACACTGAAGCTTTCTTT.

V is TRBV7-2 and J is TRBJ1-6, with D unclear. The CDR3 totals 18 residues. Germline values: CDR1 SGHTA, CDR2 FQGNSA. Deletions cut 4 bases from V and 4 bases from J, with 20 bases between. This CDR3 is CASSSSMSASWYNSPLHF. The CDR3 region has the DNA TGTGCCAGCAGCTCTAGTATGTCAGCCTCCTGGTATAATTCACCCCTCCACTTT.

V and J are TRBV9 and TRBJ1-2, with TRBD1 matching 9 bases. V was clipped by 3 bases and J by 4 bases; unmatched bases: 10. The germline V gene has CDR1 SGDLS and CDR2 YYNGEE. The CDR3 consists of 16 residues. This CDR3 reads CASSDSRTGALYGYTF. In DNA form, the CDR3 reads TGTGCCAGCAGCGACAGTAGGACAGGGGCCCTCTATGGCTACACCTTC.

The chain links TRBV5-1 to TRBJ2-3; 7 nucleotides match TRBD1. Per germline, CDR1 SGHRS and CDR2 YFSETQ. J gave up 2 bases and V 3 bases, and 6 bases lay outside the gene matches. The CDR3 loop spans 15 amino acids. CDR3 amino acids: CASSYTTGHTDTQYF. CDR3 nucleotides: TGCGCCAGCAGCTACACGACAGGGCACACAGATACGCAGTATTTT.

The chain couples TRBV19 to TRBJ2-2; 7 bases agree with TRBD1. Germline V gives CDR1 LNHDA, CDR2 SQIVND (reference sequence). J lost 4 bases, V lost 7 bases, and 9 bases had no gene match. The CDR3 length is 15 residues. For the CDR3, the DNA is TGTGCCAGTACCCCGGGACAGCTCCTCACCGGGGAGCTGTTTTTT. It translates to CASTPGQLLTGELFF. The full variable domain, completed using reference TRBV19 and TRBJ2-2, is DGGITQSPKYLFRKEGQNVTLSCEQNLNHDAMYWYRQDPGQGLRLIYYSQIVNDFQKGDIAEGYSVSREKKESFPLTVTSAQKNPTAFYLCASTPGQLLTGELFFGEGSRLTVL.

The sample holds one count of this clone. CDR3 nucleotide sequence: TGCGCCAGCAGGGAGGGAATGTATGATTCACCCCTCCACTTT. It is translated as CASREGMYDSPLHF. The chain joins TRBV5-1 to TRBJ1-6; D is undetermined. Germline V gene data show CDR1 as SGHRS and CDR2 as YFSETQ. V dropped 5 bases and J dropped 8 bases, with 14 bases sitting between them. The CDR3 spans 14 residues.

The chain links TRBV12-5 to TRBJ1-5; D gene uncertain. The germline V gene encodes CDR1 LGHNT and CDR2 FRNRAP. The CDR3 has 14 amino acids. V gave up 1 base and J gave up 3 bases, with 7 bases separating them. The CDR3, as DNA: TGTGCTAGTGGTTTGGAAGGGTTCAATCAGCCCCAGCATTTT. Translating it yields CASGLEGFNQPQHF.